Following are 5 T cell receptor beta chains from one sample sequenced in a study of blood T cell repertoires in COVID-19. Sequenced by immunoSEQ multiplex PCR; TCRdb stores in-frame clones only, minus some. This repertoire shows 150,000 or so clones, 84% found once; its top ten account for 5% to 7%. Sequencing was done on a sample of PBMCs or T cells enriched from blood (not recorded which). These receptors came from a woman aged 45-65 years who had been exposed to COVID-19.

The rearrangement links TRBV10-3 to TRBJ1-1; D uncertain. Deletions cut 2 bases from V and 0 bases from J, with 10 bases between. Germline V CDR1 and CDR2: ENHRY, SYGVKD. This CDR3 spans 15 amino acids. The CDR3 loop reads CAISELGGVNTEAFF. The DNA for the CDR3 is TGTGCCATCAGTGAGCTAGGCGGAGTGAACACTGAAGCTTTCTTT.

This clone has a handful of counts. The chain uses TRBV7-2 and TRBJ2-6, with a tentative D call TRBD2 (5 bases). The CDR3 is made up of 15 amino acids. The V and J ends lost 4 bases and 2 bases respectively, with 9 bases between them. In germline, CDR1 is SGHTA, CDR2 FQGNSA. The CDR3 DNA follows: TGTGCCAGCAGCTCTTGGACTGCTGGGGCCAACGTCCTGACTTTC. This sequence encodes CASSSWTAGANVLTF.

V usage is TRBV7-9 and J usage is TRBJ2-7, with 9 nucleotides matching TRBD1. This CDR3 comprises 13 residues. The germline V gene encodes CDR1 SEHNR and CDR2 FQNEAQ (reference sequence). V trimming: 5 bases; J trimming: 9 bases; junction bases outside the gene matches: 8. The CDR3 sequence: CASSQGQGWVQYF. For the CDR3, the DNA is TGTGCCAGCAGCCAAGGACAGGGGTGGGTGCAGTACTTC.

CDR3 sequence reads: CASSLAGALIQETQYF. DNA of the CDR3: TGTGCCAGCAGCTTAGCGGGGGCGCTGATACAAGAGACCCAGTACTTC. The V call is TRBV7-2, the J call TRBJ2-5; D may be TRBD1 (6 bases). The germline V gene has CDR1 SGHTA and CDR2 FQGNSA. Trimming left V 0 bases short and J 2 bases short, with 13 bases between. The length of the CDR3 is 16 residues.

This chain connects TRBV7-2 to TRBJ2-1, with D possibly TRBD2 on 7 matching bases. Germline assignment: CDR1 SGHTA and CDR2 FQGNSA. The CDR3 is 15 amino acids. V dropped 5 bases and J dropped 8 bases, with 19 bases sitting between them. In DNA, the CDR3 is TGTGCCAGCAGCGCTACGGGGAGGGGGGGCGATGAGCAGTTCTTC. Its protein product is CASSATGRGGDEQFF.